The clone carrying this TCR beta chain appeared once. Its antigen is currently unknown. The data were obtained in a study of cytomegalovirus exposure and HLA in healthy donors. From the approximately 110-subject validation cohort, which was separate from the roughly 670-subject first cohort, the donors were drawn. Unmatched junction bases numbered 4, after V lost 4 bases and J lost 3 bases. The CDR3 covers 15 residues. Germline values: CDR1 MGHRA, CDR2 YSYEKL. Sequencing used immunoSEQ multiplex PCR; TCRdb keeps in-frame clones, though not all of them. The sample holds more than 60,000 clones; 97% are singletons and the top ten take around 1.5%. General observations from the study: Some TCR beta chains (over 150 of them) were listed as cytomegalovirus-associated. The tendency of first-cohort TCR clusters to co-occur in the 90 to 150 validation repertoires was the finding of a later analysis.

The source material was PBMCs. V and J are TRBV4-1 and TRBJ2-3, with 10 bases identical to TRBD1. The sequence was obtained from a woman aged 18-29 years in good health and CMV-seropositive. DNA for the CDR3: TGCGCCAGCAGCCTGGGACAGGGGAGGACAGATACGCAGTATTTT. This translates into CASSLGQGRTDTQYF.